This TCR beta chain was sequenced for a study of T cell responses to AZD1222 COVID-19 vaccine. Points from the study as a whole: The study identified only six AZD1222 recipients as seropositive at baseline. With dominance at 160-218 and 743-854, vaccine-associated CD4 TCRs spanned spike. Spike-specific TCR breadth and depth both grew after two AZD1222 doses. Most donors were white British and more were female, and clonal diversity was possibly underestimated.

This clone has only one observation. Antigen: not known. The repertoire was sequenced with immunoSEQ multiplex PCR; TCRdb's copy has only in-frame clones and lacks some. The sample gives 95,000 to 150,000 clones, around 87% of which show up once; approximately 1.1% is in the top ten. CDR1 and CDR2 from the germline V gene are SGHAT and FQNNGV. V lost 4 bases and J lost 1; bases outside the gene matches: 5. The CDR3 is 16 residues long. This TCR came from an adult in good health. Sequencing used peripheral blood, obtained on day 0 of AZD1222 vaccination. The rearrangement joins TRBV11-2 to TRBJ2-3; 10 bases agree with TRBD1. DNA of the CDR3: TGTGCCAGCAGCTCAGGGACAGGGGCCCGCACAGATACGCAGTATTTT. It specifies CASSSGTGARTDTQYF.